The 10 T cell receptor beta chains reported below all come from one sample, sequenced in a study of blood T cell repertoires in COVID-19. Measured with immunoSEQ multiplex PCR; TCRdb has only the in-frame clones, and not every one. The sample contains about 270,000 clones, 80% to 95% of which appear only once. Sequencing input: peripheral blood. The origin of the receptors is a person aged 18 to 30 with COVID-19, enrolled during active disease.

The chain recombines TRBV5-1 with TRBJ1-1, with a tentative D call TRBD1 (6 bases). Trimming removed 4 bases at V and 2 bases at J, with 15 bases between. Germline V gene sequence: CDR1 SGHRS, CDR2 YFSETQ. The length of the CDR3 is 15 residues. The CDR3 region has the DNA TGCGCCAGCAGCGCCGGGACAACTGAAAACACTGAAGCTTTCTTT. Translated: CASSAGTTENTEAFF.

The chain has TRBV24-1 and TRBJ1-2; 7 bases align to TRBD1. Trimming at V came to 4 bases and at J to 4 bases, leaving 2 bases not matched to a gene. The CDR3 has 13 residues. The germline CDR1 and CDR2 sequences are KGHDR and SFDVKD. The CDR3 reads CATSEGQSYGYTF. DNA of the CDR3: TGTGCCACCAGTGAGGGACAGAGCTATGGCTACACCTTC.

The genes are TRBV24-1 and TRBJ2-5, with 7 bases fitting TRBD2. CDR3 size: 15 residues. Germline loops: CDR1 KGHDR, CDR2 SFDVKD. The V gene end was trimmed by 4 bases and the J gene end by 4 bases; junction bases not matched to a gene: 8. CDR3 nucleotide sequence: TGTGCCACCAGTGACGTTCGGGAGGTTGGAGAGACCCAGTACTTC. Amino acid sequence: CATSDVREVGETQYF.

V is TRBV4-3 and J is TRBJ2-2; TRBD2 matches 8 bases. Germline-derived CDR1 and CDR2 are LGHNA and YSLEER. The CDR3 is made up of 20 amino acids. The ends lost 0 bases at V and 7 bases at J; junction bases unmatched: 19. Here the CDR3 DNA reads TGCGCCAGCAGCCAAGAAGGGTTATGGGGGAGGGCCGCGGGAGGCGGGGAGCTGTTTTTT. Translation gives CASSQEGLWGRAAGGGELFF.

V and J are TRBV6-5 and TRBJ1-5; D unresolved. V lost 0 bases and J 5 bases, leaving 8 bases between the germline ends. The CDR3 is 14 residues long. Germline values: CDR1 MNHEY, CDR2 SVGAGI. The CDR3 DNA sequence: TGTGCCAGCAGTTACTCGGAGCTGGATCAGCCCCAGCATTTT. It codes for CASSYSELDQPQHF.

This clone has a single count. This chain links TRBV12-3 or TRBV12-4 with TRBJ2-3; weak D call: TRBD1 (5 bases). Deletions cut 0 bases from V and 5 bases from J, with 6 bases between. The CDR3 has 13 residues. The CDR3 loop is CASSLAQGDTQYF. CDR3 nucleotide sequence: TGTGCCAGCAGTTTAGCGCAGGGAGATACGCAGTATTTT.

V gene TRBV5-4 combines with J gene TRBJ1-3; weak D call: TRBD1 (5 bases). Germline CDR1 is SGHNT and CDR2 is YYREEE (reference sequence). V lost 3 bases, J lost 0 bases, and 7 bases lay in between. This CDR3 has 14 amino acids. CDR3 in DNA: TGTGCCAGCAGCTCACAGGACTCTGGAAACACCATATATTTT. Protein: CASSSQDSGNTIYF. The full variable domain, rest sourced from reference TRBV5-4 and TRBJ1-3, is ETGVTQSPTHLIKTRGQQVTLRCSSQSGHNTVSWYQQALGQGPQFIFQYYREEENGRGNFPPRFSGLQFPNYSSELNVNALELDDSALYLCASSSQDSGNTIYFGEGSWLTVV.

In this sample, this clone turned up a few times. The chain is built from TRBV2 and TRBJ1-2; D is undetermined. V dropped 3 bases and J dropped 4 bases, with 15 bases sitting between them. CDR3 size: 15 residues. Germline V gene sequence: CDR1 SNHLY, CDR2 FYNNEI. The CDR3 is CASSELATLTYGYTF. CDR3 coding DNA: TGTGCCAGCAGTGAGCTCGCTACGCTTACCTATGGCTACACCTTC.

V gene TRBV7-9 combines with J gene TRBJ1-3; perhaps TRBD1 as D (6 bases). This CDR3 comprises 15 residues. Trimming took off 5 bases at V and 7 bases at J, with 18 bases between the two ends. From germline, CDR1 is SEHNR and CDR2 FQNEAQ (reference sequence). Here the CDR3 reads CASSPINRAGNTIYF. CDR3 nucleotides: TGTGCCAGCAGCCCTATAAACAGGGCCGGGAACACCATATATTTT.

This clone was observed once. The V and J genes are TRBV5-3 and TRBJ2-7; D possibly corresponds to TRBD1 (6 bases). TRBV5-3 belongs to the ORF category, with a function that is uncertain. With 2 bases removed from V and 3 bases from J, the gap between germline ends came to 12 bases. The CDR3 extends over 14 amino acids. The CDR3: CARSFQGPYYEQYF. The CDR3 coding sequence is TGTGCCAGAAGCTTCCAGGGGCCTTACTACGAGCAGTACTTC.